Listed below are T cell receptor beta chains from one sample, sequenced in a study of blood T cell repertoires in COVID-19. Assay: immunoSEQ multiplex PCR; the TCRdb copy retains only in-frame clones and omits some. This sample has more than 200,000 clones, with approximately 86% found just once. Sequencing used peripheral blood. The source is a man aged 25 to 40 with active or convalescent COVID-19. Each CDR3 is given without its conserved first and last residue. The D gene is left open where the match is weak.

TRBV6-1 TRBD1 ASRERGTGGSQPQH
TRBV27 - ASSLSWGDEQY
TRBV4-1 - ASSQVLQTPGYT
TRBV6-6 - ASSYSGANTEAF
TRBV5-5 TRBD1 ASSLSGGGNTEAF
TRBV12-3/TRBV12-4 - ASSLRDYTEAF
TRBV2 - ASRTVPSRVGEQY
TRBV5-1 TRBD2 ASRLAGDVDTQY
TRBV18 - ASSPGQGREKLF
TRBV6-5 TRBD2 ASSTGGSYNEQF
TRBV7-9 - ASSLVRGANTGELF
TRBV5-1 - ASSLGQNYEQY
TRBV6-6 - ASTHTRGGNNEQF
TRBV9 TRBD1 ASSVGTGSQPQH
TRBV27 - ASSAAGYGYT
TRBV7-8 - ASSLHASNTEAF
TRBV4-3 TRBD1 ASSQRTGSTDTQY
TRBV6-1 - ASSEATGTNQPQH
TRBV7-2 TRBD2 ASSLTSAPGANVLT
TRBV6-5 TRBD2 ASSSGLAGGQEQF
TRBV6-6 - ASVRLGEAEQY
TRBV15 - ATSRDSAGNQPQH
TRBV4-1 - ASSQGSTGGNRANTEAF
TRBV4-1 - ASSQDGTGRFNSPLH
TRBV11-2 TRBD2 ASIPTLAGVTNTGELF
TRBV3-1/TRBV3-2 - ASSQGGGSRGYT
TRBV19 - ASSTSAVGETQY
TRBV4-1 TRBD1 ASSPDIGQENTEAF
TRBV6-1 - ASSENIGVVTGELF
TRBV30 - AWKFRGTDTQY
TRBV18 - ASSPPDMYYEQY
TRBV3-1/TRBV3-2 - ASSPPRRGAMVGTEAF
TRBV7-2 TRBD1 ASSETGAGQF
TRBV27 - ASSFGGIGGRGYEQY
TRBV10-1 TRBD2 ASSEGSGGLTDTQY
TRBV19 TRBD1 ASIQGAREAF
TRBV15 - ATSPTRFTLEEQF
TRBV6-5 TRBD2 ASSGLADTDTQY
TRBV7-8 TRBD2 ASSLRTSGGGEQF
TRBV5-1 TRBD2 ASSSLPSGGEGTQY
TRBV27 TRBD1 ASRRGQGYGYT
TRBV10-2 - ASSGQTQETQY
TRBV2 TRBD1 ASNPTGVSYNEQF
TRBV27 TRBD1 ASSFQGARTEAF
TRBV9 TRBD2 ASSAPSGLDTDTQY
TRBV29-1 - SVVPGTTNEKLF
TRBV7-9 TRBD1 ASSSPGQGTHEQY
TRBV27 - ASSLMSDNEQF
TRBV6-1 TRBD1 ASSEEQGGGYT
TRBV7-7 - ASSLDLSDTQY
TRBV7-3 - ASSRGFTDSPLH
TRBV25-1 - ASSPSNTEAF
TRBV30 TRBD2 AWSGGGTDTQY
TRBV7-9 - ASSFLDPNEKLF